The rows below give T cell receptor beta chains drawn from one sample of a study of beta chain features in type 1 diabetes. TCRdb keeps only in-frame clones here, not all; method: immunoSEQ multiplex PCR. The sample records roughly 370,000 clones, 14% being singletons. Sequenced input: naive CD4+ T cells from blood. These receptors all come from a man aged 25 to 40 in good health. The CDR3 runs from the conserved cysteine through the conserved F or W. The order of the fields is J gene, clone size, V gene, CDR3 protein. Part of the rows lack a size; the others show once, few, many or a class for expanded clones.

>TRBJ1-5|NA|TRBV30
CAWSLVGNNQPQHF
>TRBJ2-3|few|TRBV6-5
CATTDGGPTDTQYF
>TRBJ1-2|NA|TRBV5-6
CASSLVVVGYGGYTF
>TRBJ2-7|many|TRBV29-1
CSVSDYEQYF
>TRBJ1-2|NA|TRBV29-1
CSAPGPVGYYGYTF
>TRBJ1-6|NA|TRBV5-1
CASSLEPGGDSPLHF
>TRBJ1-6|NA|TRBV7-8
CASSSGHRSEKPLHF
>TRBJ1-1|NA|TRBV9
CASSVEGRNTEAFF
>TRBJ1-5|NA|TRBV6-6
CASSFTDDSNQPQHF
>TRBJ2-3|few|TRBV11-3
CASSFVAGVGTDTQYF
>TRBJ1-2|NA|TRBV4-1
CASSPPGRIYGYTF
>TRBJ2-5|NA|TRBV12-5
CASGRPGQGETQYF
>TRBJ2-1|few|TRBV6-1
CASTGLNEQFF
>TRBJ2-2|NA|TRBV19
CASTGTGSATGELFF
>TRBJ1-2|few|TRBV19
CASSIWDRGYTF
>TRBJ2-3|few|TRBV4-3
CASSQVFSDTQYF
>TRBJ2-7|NA|TRBV7-2
CASSLGQTLAYEQYF
>TRBJ1-3|NA|TRBV13
CASSLYTSSGNTIYF
>TRBJ2-7|few|TRBV5-4
CASSTSGGLSYEQYF
>TRBJ2-5|few|TRBV25-1
CASRGWGPQETQYF
>TRBJ2-1|NA|TRBV7-9
CASSAQGSYNEQFF
>TRBJ1-1|NA|TRBV4-2
CASSQEANRDYTEAFF
>TRBJ1-1|NA|TRBV29-1
CSVDDRVNTEAFF
>TRBJ2-1|NA|TRBV7-2
CASSLALRNEQFF
>TRBJ2-5|few|TRBV13
CASSAVWRGGDSTGETQYF
>TRBJ2-3|few|TRBV6-1
CASSELSGSNTDTQYF
>TRBJ1-1|NA|TRBV4-2
CASSQETGMNTEAFF
>TRBJ2-1|NA|TRBV7-8
CASSVARREQFF
>TRBJ1-1|few|TRBV30
CAWSYGGGTEAFF
>TRBJ2-5|few|TRBV18
CASSPRETQYF
>TRBJ2-2|NA|TRBV7-9
CASSRKTGDDGELFF
>TRBJ2-5|few|TRBV7-2
CASSAGRDRQETQYF
>TRBJ2-7|NA|TRBV4-1
CASSVRDTAYEQYF
>TRBJ1-6|NA|TRBV9
CASSGTGGTYNSPLHF
>TRBJ2-1|NA|TRBV9
CASSVEGFSYNEQFF
>TRBJ1-1|few|TRBV10-1
CASSETGRGAFF
>TRBJ1-4|few|TRBV19
CASKDGSNEKLFF
>TRBJ2-1|NA|TRBV9
CASSPPTSVGVDEQFF
>TRBJ2-1|NA|TRBV14
CASSPPGGNVYNEQFF
>TRBJ1-1|few|TRBV10-3
CAIRIGSNTEAFF
>TRBJ2-5|NA|TRBV7-9
CASSLAGGSQETQYF
>TRBJ2-4|many|TRBV7-9
CASSLAGGKKNIQYF
>TRBJ2-1|NA|TRBV27
CASRPDRKSRADNEQFF
>TRBJ1-3|NA|TRBV29-1
CSTRDLGGNTIYF
>TRBJ2-3|few|TRBV7-2
CASSSGFLQGAADTQYF
>TRBJ2-5|NA|TRBV4-2
CASSQEGTSGQETQYF
>TRBJ2-3|NA|TRBV12-2
CASPVLSHTQYF
>TRBJ2-1|NA|TRBV13
CASSLGRGSEQFF
>TRBJ2-7|NA|TRBV7-9
CASSPLRSGTVYYEQYF
>TRBJ2-3|few|TRBV9
CASSGWTSNVDTQYF
>TRBJ2-5|NA|TRBV18
CASSPLSGTQYF
>TRBJ1-5|few|TRBV18
CASSRSRGGLGNQPQHF
>TRBJ2-2|NA|TRBV27
CASRPGHSNTGELFF